This T cell receptor beta chain was observed in a study of shared clonotypes between healthy human individuals. Using immunoSEQ multiplex PCR, the repertoire was profiled, and TCRdb retains in-frame clones only, with some absent. The sample includes approximately 330,000 clones, roughly 70% seen only once; the top ten take roughly a tenth. The V gene lost 0 bases and the J gene lost 0 bases, with 7 bases spanning the gap. The CDR3 has 15 amino acids. Per germline, CDR1 SGDLS and CDR2 YYNGEE. Adult donors, all healthy and HIV-negative, had no recent acute infections or vaccinations. The chain combines TRBV9 with TRBJ2-1; no firm D call. What was sequenced was memory CD4+ T cells sorted from blood. Subset denoted: CD45RA-negative fraction. The clonotype comes from a man aged 25 to 40 in good health. CDR3 sequence reads: CASSVEHLSYNEQFF. The CDR3 nucleotides read TGTGCCAGCAGCGTAGAACACCTCTCCTACAATGAGCAGTTCTTC.